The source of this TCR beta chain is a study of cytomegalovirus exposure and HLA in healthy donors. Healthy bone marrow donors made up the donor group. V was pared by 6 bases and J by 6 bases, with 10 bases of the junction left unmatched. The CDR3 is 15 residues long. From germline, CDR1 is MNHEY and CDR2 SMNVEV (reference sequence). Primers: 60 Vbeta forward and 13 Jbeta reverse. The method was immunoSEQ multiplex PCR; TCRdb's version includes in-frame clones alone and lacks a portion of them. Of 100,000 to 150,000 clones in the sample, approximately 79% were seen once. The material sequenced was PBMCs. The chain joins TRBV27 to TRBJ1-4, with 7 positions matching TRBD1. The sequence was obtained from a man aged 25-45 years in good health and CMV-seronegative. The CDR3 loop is CASSRRDSAYEKLFF. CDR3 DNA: TGTGCCAGCAGCCGCCGGGACAGTGCGTATGAAAAACTGTTTTTT.